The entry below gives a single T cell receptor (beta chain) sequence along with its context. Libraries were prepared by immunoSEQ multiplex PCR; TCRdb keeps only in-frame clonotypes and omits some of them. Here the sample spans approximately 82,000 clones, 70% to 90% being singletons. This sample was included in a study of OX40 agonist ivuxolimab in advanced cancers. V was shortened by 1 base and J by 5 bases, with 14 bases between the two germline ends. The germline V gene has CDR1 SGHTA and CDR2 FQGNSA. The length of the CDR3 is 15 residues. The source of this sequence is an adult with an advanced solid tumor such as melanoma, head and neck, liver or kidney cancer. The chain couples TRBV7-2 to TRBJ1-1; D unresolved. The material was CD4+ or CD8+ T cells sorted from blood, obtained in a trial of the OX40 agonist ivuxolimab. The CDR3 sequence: CASSLDAGRGTEAFF. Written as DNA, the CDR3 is TGTGCCAGCAGCTTAGATGCGGGGAGAGGGACTGAAGCTTTCTTT.